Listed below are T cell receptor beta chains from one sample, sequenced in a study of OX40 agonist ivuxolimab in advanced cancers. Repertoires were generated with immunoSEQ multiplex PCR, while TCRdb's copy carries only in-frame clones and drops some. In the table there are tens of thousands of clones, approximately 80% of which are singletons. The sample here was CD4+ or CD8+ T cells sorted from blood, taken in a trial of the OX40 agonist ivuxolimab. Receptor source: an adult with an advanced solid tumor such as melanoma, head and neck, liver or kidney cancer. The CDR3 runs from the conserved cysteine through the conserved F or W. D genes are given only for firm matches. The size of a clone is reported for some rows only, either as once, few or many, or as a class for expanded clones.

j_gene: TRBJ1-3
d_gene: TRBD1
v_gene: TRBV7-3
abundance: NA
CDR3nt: TGTGCCAGCAGCTTAGGTGCAGGGGGCTCTGGAAACACCATATATTTT
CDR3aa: CASSLGAGGSGNTIYF

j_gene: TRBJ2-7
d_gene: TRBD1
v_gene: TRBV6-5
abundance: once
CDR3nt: TGTGCCAGCAGTTACTCGAGGACAGGGGGGTCCTACGAGCAGTACTTC
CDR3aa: CASSYSRTGGSYEQYF

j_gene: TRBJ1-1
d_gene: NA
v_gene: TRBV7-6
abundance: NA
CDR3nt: TGTGCCAGCAGCCACGGAACGAACACTGAAGCTTTCTTT
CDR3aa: CASSHGTNTEAFF

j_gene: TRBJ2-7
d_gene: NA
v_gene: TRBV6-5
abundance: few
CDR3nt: TGTGCCAGCAGTTACTCCAGGGGAATCGAGCAGTACTTC
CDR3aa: CASSYSRGIEQYF

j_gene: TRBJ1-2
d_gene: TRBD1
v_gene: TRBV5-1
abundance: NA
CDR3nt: TGCGCCAGCAGCCAGGATACAGGGGACTATGGCTACACCTTC
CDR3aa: CASSQDTGDYGYTF

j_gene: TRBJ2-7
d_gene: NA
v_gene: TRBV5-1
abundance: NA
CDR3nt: TGCGCCAGCAGCTACCAACAGGGATACGAGCAGTACTTC
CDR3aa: CASSYQQGYEQYF

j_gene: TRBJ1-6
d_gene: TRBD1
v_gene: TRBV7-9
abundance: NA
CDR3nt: TGTGCCAGCAGCTTGAGTTTCGGGACAGATAATTCACCCCTCCACTTT
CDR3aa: CASSLSFGTDNSPLHF

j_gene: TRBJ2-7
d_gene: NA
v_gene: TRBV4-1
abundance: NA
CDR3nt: TGCGCCAGCAGCCAAGAGAAAGGGTTCGAATTATACGAGCAGTACTTC
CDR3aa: CASSQEKGFELYEQYF

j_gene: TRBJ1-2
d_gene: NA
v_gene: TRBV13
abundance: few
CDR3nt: TGTGCCAGCAGCTACGGAACTAAGGTCTATGGCTACACCTTC
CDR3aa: CASSYGTKVYGYTF

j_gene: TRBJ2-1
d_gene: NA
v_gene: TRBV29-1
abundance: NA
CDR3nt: TGCAGCGTTGCTGGCAGGGCGAGCTACAATGAGCAGTTCTTC
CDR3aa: CSVAGRASYNEQFF

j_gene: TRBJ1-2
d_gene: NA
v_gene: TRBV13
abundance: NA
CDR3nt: TGTGCCAGCAGCCCCGTGTCAGGGACGGGCAACTATGGCTACACCTTC
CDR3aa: CASSPVSGTGNYGYTF

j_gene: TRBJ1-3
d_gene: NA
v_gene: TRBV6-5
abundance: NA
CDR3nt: TGTGCCAGCATAAGCTCTGGAAACACCATATATTTT
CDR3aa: CASISSGNTIYF

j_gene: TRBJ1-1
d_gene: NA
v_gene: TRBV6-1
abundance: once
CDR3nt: TGTGCCAGCCGCTCGGGGGGGACTTTGAACACTGAAGCTTTCTTT
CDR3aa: CASRSGGTLNTEAFF

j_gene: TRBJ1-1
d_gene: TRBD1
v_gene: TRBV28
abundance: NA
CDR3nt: TGTGCCAGCAGAGTTTGGACAGGATCTGAAGCTTTCTTT
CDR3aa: CASRVWTGSEAFF

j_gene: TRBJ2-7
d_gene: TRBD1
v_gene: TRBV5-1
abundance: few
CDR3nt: TGCGCCAGCAGCTTCTCACAGGCAGGGGGTGAGCAGTACTTC
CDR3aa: CASSFSQAGGEQYF

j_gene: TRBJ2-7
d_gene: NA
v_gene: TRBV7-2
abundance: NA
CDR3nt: TGTGCCAGCAGCTTAGCTGCGGCATCCTACGAGCAGTACTTC
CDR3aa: CASSLAAASYEQYF

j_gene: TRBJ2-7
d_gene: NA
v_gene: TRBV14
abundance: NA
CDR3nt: TGTGCCAGCAGCCAAGAGATCGCGTGGTACGAGCAGTACTTC
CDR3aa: CASSQEIAWYEQYF

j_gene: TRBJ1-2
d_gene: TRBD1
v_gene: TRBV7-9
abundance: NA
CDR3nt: TGTGCCAGCAGCTTAGCCGGGACAGTCTTCGTCTACACCTTC
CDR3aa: CASSLAGTVFVYTF

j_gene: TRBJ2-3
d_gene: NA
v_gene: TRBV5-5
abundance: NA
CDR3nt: TGTGCCAGCAGCTTGAGTCAGCGAGATACGCAGTATTTT
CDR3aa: CASSLSQRDTQYF

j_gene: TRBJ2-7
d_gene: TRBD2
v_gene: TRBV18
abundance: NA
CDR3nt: TGTGCCAGCTCACCACGCGGGAGGGCCGGCGACGAGCAGTACTTC
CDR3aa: CASSPRGRAGDEQYF

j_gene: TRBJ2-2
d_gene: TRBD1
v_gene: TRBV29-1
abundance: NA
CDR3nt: TGCAGCGCGGGACAGGGGTTTAACACCGGGGAGCTGTTTTTT
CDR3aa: CSAGQGFNTGELFF

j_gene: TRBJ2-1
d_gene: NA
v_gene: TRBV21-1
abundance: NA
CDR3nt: TGTGCCAGCAGCAAGGTGGGACAGGGGAAGGACTACAATGAGCAGTTCTTC
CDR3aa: CASSKVGQGKDYNEQFF

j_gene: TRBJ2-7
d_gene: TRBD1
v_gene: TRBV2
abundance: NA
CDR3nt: TGTGCCAGCAGTGGAGACAGGGGTCCCTACGAGCAGTACTTC
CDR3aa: CASSGDRGPYEQYF

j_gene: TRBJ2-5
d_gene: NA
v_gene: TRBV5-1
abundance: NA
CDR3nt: TGCGCCAGCAGCCACGGAAACCAAGAGACCCAGTACTTC
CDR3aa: CASSHGNQETQYF

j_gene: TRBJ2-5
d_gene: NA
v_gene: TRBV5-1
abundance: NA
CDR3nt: TGCGCCAGCAGCCCCCAGGTCGGGCCCGAGACCCAGTACTTC
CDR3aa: CASSPQVGPETQYF

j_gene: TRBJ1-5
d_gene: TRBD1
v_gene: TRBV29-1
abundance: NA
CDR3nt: TGCAGCGTAACAGGGGGTTCGGGGCCCCAGCATTTT
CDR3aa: CSVTGGSGPQHF

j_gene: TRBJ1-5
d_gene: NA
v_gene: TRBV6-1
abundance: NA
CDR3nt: TGTGCCAGCAGTGATAGGAGGGACTATAGCAATCAGCCCCAGCATTTT
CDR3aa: CASSDRRDYSNQPQHF

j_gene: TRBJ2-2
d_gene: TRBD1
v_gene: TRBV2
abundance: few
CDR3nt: TGTGCCAGCAGTAGGGACAGAAACACCGGGGAGCTGTTTTTT
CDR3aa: CASSRDRNTGELFF

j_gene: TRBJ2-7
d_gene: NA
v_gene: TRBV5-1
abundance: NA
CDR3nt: TGCGCCAGCAGCTTGGCCATGGGATACGAGCAGTACTTC
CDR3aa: CASSLAMGYEQYF

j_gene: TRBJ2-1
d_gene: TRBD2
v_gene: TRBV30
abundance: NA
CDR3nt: TGTGCCTGGAGTGAAAGGCTAGCGGGAGTTACTGAGCAGTTCTTC
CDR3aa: CAWSERLAGVTEQFF

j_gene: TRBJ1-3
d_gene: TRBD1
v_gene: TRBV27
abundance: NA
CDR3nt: TGTGCCAGCAGTCGCCGGACAGGCATCTCTGGAAACACCATATATTTT
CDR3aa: CASSRRTGISGNTIYF

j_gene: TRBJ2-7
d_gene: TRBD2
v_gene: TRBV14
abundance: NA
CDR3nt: TGTGCCAGCAGCCAATGGCGGGGGAGCTCCTACGAGCAGTACTTC
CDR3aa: CASSQWRGSSYEQYF

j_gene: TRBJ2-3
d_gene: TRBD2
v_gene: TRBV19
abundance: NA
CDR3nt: TGTGCCAGTACCCCAAGTTGGGCTAGCGGGTCTAGCACAGATACGCAGTATTTT
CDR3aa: CASTPSWASGSSTDTQYF

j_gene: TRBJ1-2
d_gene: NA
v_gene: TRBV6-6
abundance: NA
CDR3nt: TGTGCCAGCAGCTCCTCCGCAGGCTCGTTTGGCTACACCTTC
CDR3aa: CASSSSAGSFGYTF

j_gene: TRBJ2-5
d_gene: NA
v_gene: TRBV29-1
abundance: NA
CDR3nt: TGCAGCGTTAACCTTGGTTACGTGACCCAGTACTTC
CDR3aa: CSVNLGYVTQYF

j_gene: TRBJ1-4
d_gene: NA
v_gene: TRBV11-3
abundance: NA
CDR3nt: TGTGCCAGCACCTTAGGGGGGGGCCTCGGAGAAAAACTGTTTTTT
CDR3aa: CASTLGGGLGEKLFF

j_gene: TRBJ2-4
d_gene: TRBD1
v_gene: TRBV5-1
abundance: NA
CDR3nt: TGCGCCAGCAGCTTGGGATTATACAGGGGGCGCGTGAACATTCAGTACTTC
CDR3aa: CASSLGLYRGRVNIQYF

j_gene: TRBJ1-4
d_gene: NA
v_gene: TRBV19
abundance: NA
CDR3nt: TGTGCCAGTAGTATCGGACTGGAGGAAAAACTGTTTTTT
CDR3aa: CASSIGLEEKLFF

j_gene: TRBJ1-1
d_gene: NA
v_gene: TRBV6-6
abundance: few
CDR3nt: TGTGCCAGCAGTTACGGCAGTTATACCGAGGAAGCTTTCTTT
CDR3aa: CASSYGSYTEEAFF

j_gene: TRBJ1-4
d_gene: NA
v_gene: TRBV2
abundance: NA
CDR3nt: TGTGCCAGCAGGCGGACAGTTAATGAAAAACTGTTTTTT
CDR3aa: CASRRTVNEKLFF

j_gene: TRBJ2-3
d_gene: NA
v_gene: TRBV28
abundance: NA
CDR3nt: TGTGCCAGCTCACGGGGAGGGGGCGACGGAGATACGCAGTATTTT
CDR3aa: CASSRGGGDGDTQYF

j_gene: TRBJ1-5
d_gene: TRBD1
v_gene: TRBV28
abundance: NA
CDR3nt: TGTGCCAGCAGTCCCTCCGGACAGGGGCATCAGCCCCAGCATTTT
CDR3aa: CASSPSGQGHQPQHF

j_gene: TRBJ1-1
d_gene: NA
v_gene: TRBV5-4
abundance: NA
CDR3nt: TGTGCCAGCAGCGATCGTCGTGGGAGCACTGAAGCTTTCTTT
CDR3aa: CASSDRRGSTEAFF

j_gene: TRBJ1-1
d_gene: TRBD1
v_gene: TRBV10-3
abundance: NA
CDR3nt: TGTGCCATCAGTGAGATCCCGGACAGGGTGACTGAAGCTTTCTTT
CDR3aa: CAISEIPDRVTEAFF

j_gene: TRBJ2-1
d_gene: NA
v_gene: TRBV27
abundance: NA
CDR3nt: TGTGCCAGCAGTAAGACAGAGATTAACAATGAGCAGTTCTTC
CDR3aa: CASSKTEINNEQFF

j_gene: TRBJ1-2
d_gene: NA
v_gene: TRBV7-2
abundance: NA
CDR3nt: TGTGCCAGCAGCTTAGACGGGACCTATGGCTACACCTTC
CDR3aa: CASSLDGTYGYTF

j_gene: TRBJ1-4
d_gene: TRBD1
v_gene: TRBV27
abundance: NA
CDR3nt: TGTGCCAGCAGTTCTAGCGACAGGGTTCTCGGTGAAAAACTGTTTTTT
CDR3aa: CASSSSDRVLGEKLFF

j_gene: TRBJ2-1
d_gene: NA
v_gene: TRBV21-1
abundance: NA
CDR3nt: TGTGCCAAGCGACCCTCAACAGTAAGGGGCTCCTACAATGAGCAGTTCTTC
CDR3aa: CAKRPSTVRGSYNEQFF

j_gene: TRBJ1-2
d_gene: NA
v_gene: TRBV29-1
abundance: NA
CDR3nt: TGCAGCGTTGAAGATTTCGGGGCTTCCAACTATGGCTACACCTTC
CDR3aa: CSVEDFGASNYGYTF